One and the same sample provided the 12 T cell receptor beta chains below, sequenced in a study of early T cells in non-severe SARS-CoV-2 infection (TCRdb year 2021). The method behind the library was 5' RACE. The sequencer listed for this sample is NextSeq 500. TCRdb reran the public reads through fastp at Q25 and MiXCR, keeping productive beta chains. Every CDR3 protein is listed once, alongside the most common genes and DNA of its rows. Recorded for this sample are 100,000 to 140,000 distinct CDR3 sequences; over 8.5% of them occurred a single time. The top ten clones comprise approximately 8.1% of the sample. Sequencing was performed on whole blood. These receptor sequences come from an adult who was a healthcare worker with PCR-confirmed SARS-CoV-2 infection or an uninfected control (not recorded which).

The genes are TRBV5-1 and TRBJ1-1; D is uncertain. There are 17 residues in the CDR3. Trimming took 0 bases from V and 2 from J, leaving 17 bases between them. Germline values: CDR1 SGHRS, CDR2 YFSETQ. CDR3 region: CASSLEAEDTRNTEAFF. In DNA form, the CDR3 reads TGCGCCAGCAGCTTGGAGGCAGAAGATACTAGAAACACTGAAGCTTTCTTT.

The chain is built from TRBV9 and TRBJ2-7, with D possibly TRBD1 on 5 matching bases. CDR3 length equals 14 residues. The germline V and J ends were trimmed by 0 bases and 5 bases, with 12 bases remaining between them. Germline values: CDR1 SGDLS, CDR2 YYNGEE. CDR3 sequence reads: CASSVGVKGDEQYF. Here the CDR3 DNA reads TGTGCCAGCAGCGTAGGGGTAAAAGGGGACGAGCAGTACTTC.

The table lists this clonotype with many counts. This chain uses TRBV27 with TRBJ2-7; 7 positions agree with TRBD2. Germline V gene lookup returns CDR1 MNHEY and CDR2 SMNVEV (reference sequence). After removal of 6 bases from V and 4 bases from J, the junction contained 9 bases not matched to a gene. CDR3 length equals 14 residues. CDR3 residues: CASSPQASGYEQYF. The CDR3 nucleotides are TGTGCCAGCAGCCCTCAGGCTAGCGGTTACGAGCAGTACTTC.

This clonotype occurred many times. The V gene is TRBV19, the J gene TRBJ1-2; 11 bases match TRBD1. V gave up 10 bases and J gave up 8 bases; unmatched junction bases: 9. CDR3 length: 13 residues. Germline loops: CDR1 LNHDA, CDR2 SQIVND (reference sequence). The CDR3 bases are TGTGCCACGCGGACAGGGGGCGCGGGGGGCTACACCTTC. Protein product: CATRTGGAGGYTF.

This chain connects TRBV7-2 to TRBJ2-1; TRBD2 agrees at 8 bases. Germline CDR1 and CDR2: SGHTA and FQGNSA. V lost 5 bases, J lost 5 bases, and 14 bases stayed unmatched. This CDR3 comprises 17 residues. The CDR3 spells CASSLDGRVAGHNEQFF. The CDR3 DNA reads TGTGCCAGCAGCCTAGATGGCCGAGTAGCGGGGCACAATGAGCAGTTCTTC.

A few counts support this clonotype. V gene TRBV9 combines with J gene TRBJ1-4; D call uncertain. This CDR3 is 14 amino acids long. In germline, CDR1 is SGDLS, CDR2 YYNGEE. V shed 3 bases and J shed 8 bases, with 14 bases lying between them. The CDR3, as DNA: TGTGCCAGCAGCGACCCACGTCGGCCCGAAAAACTGTTTTTT. Its protein is CASSDPRRPEKLFF.

This clonotype showed up just a few times. DNA for the CDR3: TGTGCCAGCAGCTCCACTAGAAGTGGGGCCAACGTCCTGACTTTC. Its protein product is CASSSTRSGANVLTF. This chain links TRBV7-8 with TRBJ2-6, with TRBD2 as a possible D gene (5 bases). The germline CDR1 and CDR2 sequences are SGHVS and FQNEAQ. This CDR3 contains 15 residues. Trimming left V 4 bases short and J 3 bases short, with 10 bases between.

This chain uses TRBV5-4 with TRBJ2-3; the match to TRBD2 covers 14 bases. The CDR3 extends over 16 amino acids. CDR1 is SGHNT, CDR2 YYREEE, per germline (reference sequence). The V and J ends lost 5 bases and 8 bases, in that order; junction bases with no gene match: 10. The CDR3 bases are TGTGCCAGCAGGAATCGGACTAGCGGGAGGCGGGGTACGCAGTATTTT. This sequence encodes CASRNRTSGRRGTQYF.

This chain joins TRBV2 and TRBJ2-5; 12 bases fit TRBD2. The CDR3 is made up of 18 amino acids. Germline-derived CDR1 and CDR2 are SNHLY and FYNNEI. The ends lost 6 bases at V and 3 bases at J; junction bases unmatched: 14. CDR3 sequence (DNA): TGTGCCAGCAGGGTTGGACTAGCGGGACCCCGGAGGGAAGAGACCCAGTACTTC. It specifies CASRVGLAGPRREETQYF.

The chain combines TRBV20-1 with TRBJ2-7, with no clear D. The CDR3 is 11 residues long. Germline-derived CDR1 and CDR2 are DFQATT and SNEGSKA (reference sequence). Trimming shortened V by 5 bases and J by 6 bases, and 11 bases separated the two germline ends. The CDR3 spells CSASYKGEQYF. CDR3 nucleotide sequence: TGCAGTGCTTCCTACAAAGGCGAGCAGTACTTC.

The chain combines TRBV7-2 with TRBJ2-2; tentatively, D is TRBD2 (8 bases). Germline lookup yields CDR1 SGHTA and CDR2 FQGNSA. The V and J ends lost 1 base and 14 bases respectively, with 14 bases between them. The length of the CDR3 is 13 residues. This CDR3 is CASSLGGLGGLFF. CDR3 DNA: TGTGCCAGCAGCTTAGGGGGACTAGGGGGCCTGTTTTTT.

V usage is TRBV3-1 and J usage is TRBJ2-5; 9 bases are a match to TRBD2. This CDR3 comprises 17 residues. The trim removed 4 bases at V and 5 bases at J, leaving 14 bases unmatched. Germline assignment: CDR1 LGHDT and CDR2 YNNKEL (reference sequence). The CDR3 loop reads CASSPTTLAGDTETQYF. The DNA of the CDR3 is TGTGCCAGCAGCCCAACAACTTTAGCGGGAGATACGGAGACCCAGTACTTC.